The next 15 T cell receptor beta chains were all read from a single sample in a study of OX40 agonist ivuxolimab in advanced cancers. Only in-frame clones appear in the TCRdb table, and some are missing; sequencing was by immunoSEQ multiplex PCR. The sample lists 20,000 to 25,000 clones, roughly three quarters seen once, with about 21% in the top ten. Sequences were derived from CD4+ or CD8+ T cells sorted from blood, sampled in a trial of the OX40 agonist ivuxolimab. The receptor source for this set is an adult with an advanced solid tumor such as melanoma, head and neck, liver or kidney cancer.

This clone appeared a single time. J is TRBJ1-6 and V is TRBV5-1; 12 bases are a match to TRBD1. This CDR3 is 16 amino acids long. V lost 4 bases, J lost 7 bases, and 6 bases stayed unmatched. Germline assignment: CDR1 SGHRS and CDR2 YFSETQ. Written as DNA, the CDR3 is TGCGCCAGCAGCCACCCGGGACAGGGGGCGAATTCACCCCTCCACTTT. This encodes CASSHPGQGANSPLHF.

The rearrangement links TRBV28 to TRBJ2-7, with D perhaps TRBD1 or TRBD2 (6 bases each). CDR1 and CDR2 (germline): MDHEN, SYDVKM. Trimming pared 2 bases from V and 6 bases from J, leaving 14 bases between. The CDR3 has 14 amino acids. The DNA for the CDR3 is TGTGCCAGCAGTTTAGGGGGGCTAGGCCCCGAGCAGTACTTC. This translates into CASSLGGLGPEQYF.

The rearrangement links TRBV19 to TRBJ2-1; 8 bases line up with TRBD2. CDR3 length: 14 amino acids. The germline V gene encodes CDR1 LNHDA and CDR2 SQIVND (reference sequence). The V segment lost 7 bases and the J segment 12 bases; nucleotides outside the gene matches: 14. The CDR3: CASKGSGGPLRQFF. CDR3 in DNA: TGTGCCAGTAAAGGGAGCGGGGGCCCCCTGCGGCAGTTCTTC.

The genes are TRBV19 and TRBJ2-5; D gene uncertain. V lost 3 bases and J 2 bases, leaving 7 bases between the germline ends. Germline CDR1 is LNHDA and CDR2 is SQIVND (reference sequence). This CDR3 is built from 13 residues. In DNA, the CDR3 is TGTGCCAGTAGTATTAGCCGGCAAGAGACCCAGTACTTC. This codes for CASSISRQETQYF.

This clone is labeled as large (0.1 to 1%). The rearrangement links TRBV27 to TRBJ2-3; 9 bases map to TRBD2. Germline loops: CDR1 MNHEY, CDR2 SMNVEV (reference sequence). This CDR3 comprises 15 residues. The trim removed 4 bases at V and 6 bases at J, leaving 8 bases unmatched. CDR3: CASSWTSEGSDTQYF. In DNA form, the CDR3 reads TGTGCCAGCAGTTGGACTAGCGAGGGCTCGGATACGCAGTATTTT.

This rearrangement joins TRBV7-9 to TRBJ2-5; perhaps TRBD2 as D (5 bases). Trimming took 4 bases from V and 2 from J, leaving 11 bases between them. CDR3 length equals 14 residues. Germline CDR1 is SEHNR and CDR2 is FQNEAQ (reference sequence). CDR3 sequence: CASSSRTLQETQYF. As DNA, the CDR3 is TGTGCCAGCAGCTCCCGGACTCTTCAAGAGACCCAGTACTTC.

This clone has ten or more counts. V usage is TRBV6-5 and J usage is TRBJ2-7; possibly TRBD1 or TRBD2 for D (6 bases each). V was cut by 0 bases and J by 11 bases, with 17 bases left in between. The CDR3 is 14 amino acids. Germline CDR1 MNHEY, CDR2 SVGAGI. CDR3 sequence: CASSYSGQGRMKYF. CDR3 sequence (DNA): TGTGCCAGCAGTTACTCAGGGCAGGGGAGGATGAAGTACTTC.

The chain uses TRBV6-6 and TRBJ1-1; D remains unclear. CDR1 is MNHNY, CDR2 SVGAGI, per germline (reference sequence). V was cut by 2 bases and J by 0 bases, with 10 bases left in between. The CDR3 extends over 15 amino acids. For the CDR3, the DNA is TGTGCCAGCAGTTACAACCCAACCATGAACACTGAAGCTTTCTTT. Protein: CASSYNPTMNTEAFF.

This CDR3 is CASIPGTGDISYEQYF. The CDR3 DNA sequence: TGTGCCAGCATCCCCGGGACTGGTGACATCTCCTACGAGCAGTACTTC. This chain joins TRBV7-6 and TRBJ2-7; a weak D match, TRBD2 (6 bases). There are 16 residues in the CDR3. Trimming removed 7 bases from V and 0 bases from J, with 19 bases in between. Germline-derived CDR1 and CDR2 are SGHVS and FNYEAQ. Together with reference TRBV7-6 and TRBJ2-7, the CDR3 gives the full variable domain: GAGVSQSPRYKVTKRGQDVALRCDPISGHVSLYWYRQALGQGPEFLTYFNYEAQQDKSGLPNDRFSAERPEGSISTLTIQRTEQRDSAMYRCASIPGTGDISYEQYFGPGTRLTVT.

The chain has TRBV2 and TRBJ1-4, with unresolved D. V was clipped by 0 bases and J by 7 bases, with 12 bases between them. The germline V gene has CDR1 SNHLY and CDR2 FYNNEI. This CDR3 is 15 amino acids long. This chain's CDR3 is CASSEAVLEGEKLFF. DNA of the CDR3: TGTGCCAGCAGTGAAGCTGTGTTAGAGGGTGAAAAACTGTTTTTT.

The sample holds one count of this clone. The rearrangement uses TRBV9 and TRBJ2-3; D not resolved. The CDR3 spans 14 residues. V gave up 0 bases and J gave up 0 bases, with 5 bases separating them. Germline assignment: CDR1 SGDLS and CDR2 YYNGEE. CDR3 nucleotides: TGTGCCAGCAGCGTAGAGGGTAGCACAGATACGCAGTATTTT. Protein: CASSVEGSTDTQYF.

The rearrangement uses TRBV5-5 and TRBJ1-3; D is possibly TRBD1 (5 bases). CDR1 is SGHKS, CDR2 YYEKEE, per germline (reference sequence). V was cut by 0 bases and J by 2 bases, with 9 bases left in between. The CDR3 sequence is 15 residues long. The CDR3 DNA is TGTGCCAGCAGCTTGGACAGGACAACTGGAAACACCATATATTTT. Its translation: CASSLDRTTGNTIYF.

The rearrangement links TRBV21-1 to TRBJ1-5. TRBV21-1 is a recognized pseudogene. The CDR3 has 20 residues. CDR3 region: CASSFFYGTEAGRCNQPQHF. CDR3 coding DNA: TGTGCCAGCAGCTTTTTTTATGGGACGGAGGCAGGGCGCTGCAATCAGCCCCAGCATTTT.

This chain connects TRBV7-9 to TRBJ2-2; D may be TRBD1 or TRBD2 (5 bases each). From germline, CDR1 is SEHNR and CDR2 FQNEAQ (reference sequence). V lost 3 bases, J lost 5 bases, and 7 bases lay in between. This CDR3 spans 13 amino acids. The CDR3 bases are TGTGCCAGCAGCTTTGGGGGAACCGGGGAGCTGTTTTTT. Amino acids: CASSFGGTGELFF.

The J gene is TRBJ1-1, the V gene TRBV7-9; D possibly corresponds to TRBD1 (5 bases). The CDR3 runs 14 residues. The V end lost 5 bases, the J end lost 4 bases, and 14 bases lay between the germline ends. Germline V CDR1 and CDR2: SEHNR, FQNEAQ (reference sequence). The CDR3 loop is CASSVGPGGTEAFF. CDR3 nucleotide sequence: TGTGCCAGCAGCGTAGGACCCGGGGGCACTGAAGCTTTCTTT.